This T cell receptor (beta chain) emerged from a study of blood T cell repertoires in COVID-19. Overall study context: Italy, Spain and the United States were the sources of the convalescent and acute COVID-19 samples.

The ends were cut back, 2 bases at V and 2 bases at J, with 8 bases in the middle. CDR3 length: 14 residues. Germline lookup yields CDR1 MNHNS and CDR2 SASEGT. Original processing methods: How many nucleated cells were present was estimated from reference gene primer amplification. Profiling relied on immunoSEQ multiplex PCR, and the TCRdb table lists in-frame clones only, not all of them. V, J and clone size derive from that table, while D and trimming were established from the DNA sequence. The table lists 45,000 to 55,000 clones, about 70% of them singletons. This clone was picked up many times. J is TRBJ2-3 and V is TRBV6-1; D perhaps matches TRBD1 (6 bases). The sequenced material came from peripheral blood. The sequence came from a woman in her 70s with acute or convalescent COVID-19. DNA for the CDR3: TGTGCCAGCAGTGAACAGGGGACCACAGATACGCAGTATTTT. It is translated as CASSEQGTTDTQYF.